A single sample is the source of the 11 T cell receptor beta chains below, sequenced in a study of T cell responses to AZD1222 COVID-19 vaccine. The repertoire was sequenced with immunoSEQ multiplex PCR; TCRdb's copy has only in-frame clones and lacks some. Of some 19,000 clones listed, around 82% were seen once; the top ten hold 40% to 55%. The sample in question was peripheral blood, obtained on day 0 of AZD1222 vaccination. The receptors come from an adult in good health.

This clone was detected only once. V is TRBV12-3 or TRBV12-4 and J is TRBJ1-2; a possible D gene is TRBD1 (5 bases). V gave up 3 bases and J gave up 4 bases, with 9 bases separating them. The CDR3 is 13 residues long. DNA of the CDR3: TGTGCCAGCAGTTTGGGGACCTTCTATGGCTACACCTTC. Amino acid sequence: CASSLGTFYGYTF.

V and J are TRBV19 and TRBJ1-1; a weak D match, TRBD1 (5 bases). The CDR3 length is 14 residues. V was trimmed by 4 bases and J by 4 bases, leaving 13 bases between them. From germline, CDR1 is LNHDA and CDR2 SQIVND (reference sequence). The DNA for the CDR3 is TGTGCCAGTAGTACTTACAGGTCAGGCACTGAAGCTTTCTTT. Protein: CASSTYRSGTEAFF.

This clone was observed once. J is TRBJ2-1 and V is TRBV30; D unclear. Germline V lookup: CDR1 GTSNPN, CDR2 SVGIG (reference sequence). The V end lost 4 bases, the J end lost 7 bases, and 8 bases lay between the germline ends. The CDR3 contains 11 residues. As DNA, the CDR3 is TGTGCCTGGAAACCGTCTAATGAGCAGTTCTTC. Translating it yields CAWKPSNEQFF.

Points on this clone: Germline and junction disagree at one end, which may indicate a read error. The rearrangement joins TRBV19 to TRBJ2-1; 14 nucleotides agree with TRBD2. Germline-derived CDR1 and CDR2 are LNHDA and SQIVND (reference sequence). This CDR3 is 13 amino acids long. The chain's CDR3 is CASSSGTSGRRIF. In DNA, the CDR3 is TGTGCCAGTAGTTCCGGGACTAGCGGGAGAAGAATCTTC. The variable domain in full, with the rest retrieved from reference TRBV19 and TRBJ2-1, is DGGITQSPKYLFRKEGQNVTLSCEQNLNHDAMYWYRQDPGQGLRLIYYSQIVNDFQKGDIAEGYSVSREKKESFPLTVTSAQKNPTAFYLCASSSGTSGRRIFGPGTRLTVL.

This sequence joins TRBV5-1 and TRBJ2-7; 12 nucleotides match TRBD2. Germline assignment: CDR1 SGHRS and CDR2 YFSETQ. CDR3 length: 17 residues. Losses at the gene ends were 4 bases for V and 4 bases for J; bases not matched to a gene: 12. The CDR3 reads CASSASTSGGLTYEQYF. The CDR3 DNA reads as TGCGCCAGCAGCGCCTCGACTAGCGGGGGCCTCACTTACGAGCAGTACTTC. Using reference TRBV5-1 and TRBJ2-7 for the parts outside the CDR3, the full variable domain is KAGVTQTPRYLIKTRGQQVTLSCSPISGHRSVSWYQQTPGQGLQFLFEYFSETQRNKGNFPGRFSGRQFSNSRSEMNVSTLELGDSALYLCASSASTSGGLTYEQYFGPGTRLTVT.

The chain links TRBV19 to TRBJ2-3; a possible D gene is TRBD1 (5 bases). The CDR3 covers 16 residues. V dropped 2 bases and J dropped 4 bases, with 16 bases sitting between them. Looked up from germline, CDR1 is LNHDA and CDR2 is SQIVND (reference sequence). CDR3 nucleotides: TGTGCCAGTAGTATACTCCCTGCGACAGCGTCAGATACGCAGTATTTT. Translated, it gives CASSILPATASDTQYF.

CDR3 coding DNA: TGTGCCAGCAGCTTCGAGGGAGGAGCTGAAAAACTGTTTTTT. It is translated as CASSFEGGAEKLFF. The rearrangement uses TRBV5-4 and TRBJ1-4; the D is unclear. Trimming took off 2 bases at V and 7 bases at J, with 12 bases between the two ends. This CDR3 has 14 amino acids. The V gene's germline CDR1 is SGHNT and CDR2 YYREEE (reference sequence). The full variable domain, with the rest looked up from reference TRBV5-4 and TRBJ1-4, is ETGVTQSPTHLIKTRGQQVTLRCSSQSGHNTVSWYQQALGQGPQFIFQYYREEENGRGNFPPRFSGLQFPNYSSELNVNALELDDSALYLCASSFEGGAEKLFFGSGTQLSVL.

The chain joins TRBV11-2 to TRBJ1-1, with D maybe TRBD1 (6 bases). Trimming took 1 base from V and 8 from J, leaving 14 bases between them. CDR1 SGHAT and CDR2 FQNNGV come from the germline V gene. The CDR3 sequence is 14 residues long. Here the CDR3 DNA reads TGTGCCAGCAGCTTAGCCCTTGGAAGGGGGGAAGCTTTCTTT. As protein: CASSLALGRGEAFF.

The genes are TRBV15 and TRBJ2-1, with a tentative D call TRBD1 (6 bases). This CDR3 has 15 amino acids. Germline V gene lookup returns CDR1 LNHNV and CDR2 YYDKDF (reference sequence). V lost 0 bases and J 3 bases, leaving 9 bases between the germline ends. CDR3 region: CATSREGTIYNEQFF. In DNA form, the CDR3 reads TGTGCCACCAGCAGAGAGGGGACAATCTACAATGAGCAGTTCTTC.

V usage is TRBV5-8 and J usage is TRBJ2-7, with D possibly matching TRBD2 (7 bases). Germline values: CDR1 SGHTS, CDR2 YDEGEE. V gave up 4 bases and J gave up 1 base, with 24 bases separating them. This CDR3 has 18 residues. As DNA, the CDR3 is TGTGCCAGCAGCCGACATGGGGGGGGCGTGGTAGGGTCCTACGAGCAGTACTTC. It is translated as CASSRHGGGVVGSYEQYF.

V is TRBV7-9 and J is TRBJ2-7; a possible D gene is TRBD2 (6 bases). The CDR3 extends over 16 amino acids. Germline V gene data show CDR1 as SEHNR and CDR2 as FQNEAQ (reference sequence). Trimming pared 1 base from V and 1 base from J, leaving 14 bases between. The CDR3, as DNA: TGTGCCAGCAGCTTAGAGCTAGCGTACGGGTCCTACGAGCAGTACTTC. It yields the protein CASSLELAYGSYEQYF.